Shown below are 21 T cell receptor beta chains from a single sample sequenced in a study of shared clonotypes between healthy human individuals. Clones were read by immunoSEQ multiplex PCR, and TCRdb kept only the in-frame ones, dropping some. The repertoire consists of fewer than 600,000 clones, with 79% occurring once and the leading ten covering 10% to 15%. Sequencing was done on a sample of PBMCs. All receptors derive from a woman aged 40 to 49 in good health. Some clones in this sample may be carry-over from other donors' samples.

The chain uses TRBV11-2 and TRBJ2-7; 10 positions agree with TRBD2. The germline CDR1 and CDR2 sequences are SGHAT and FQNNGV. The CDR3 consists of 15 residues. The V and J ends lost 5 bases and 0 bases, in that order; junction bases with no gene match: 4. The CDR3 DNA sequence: TGTGCCAGCAGCCCAAGCGGGAGGGCCTCCTACGAGCAGTACTTC. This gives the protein CASSPSGRASYEQYF. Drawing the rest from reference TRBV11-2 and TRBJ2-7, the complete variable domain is EAGVAQSPRYKIIEKRQSVAFWCNPISGHATLYWYQQILGQGPKLLIQFQNNGVVDDSQLPKDRFSAERLKGVDSTLKIQPAKLEDSAVYLCASSPSGRASYEQYFGPGTRLTVT.

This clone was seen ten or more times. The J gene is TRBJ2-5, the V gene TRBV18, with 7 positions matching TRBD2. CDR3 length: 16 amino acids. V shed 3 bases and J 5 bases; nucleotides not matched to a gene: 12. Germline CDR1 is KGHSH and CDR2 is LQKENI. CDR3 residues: CASSPTPGGVGETQYF. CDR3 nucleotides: TGTGCCAGCTCACCGACTCCGGGGGGAGTCGGGGAGACCCAGTACTTC.

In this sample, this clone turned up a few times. CDR3 DNA sequence: TGTGCCAGCCAGCAAGTCACTGAAGCTTTCTTT. It translates to CASQQVTEAFF. The chain couples TRBV5-5 to TRBJ1-1, with D hard to call. CDR1 and CDR2 from the germline V gene are SGHKS and YYEKEE (reference sequence). V lost 7 bases and J lost 4, with 8 bases in between. The CDR3 has 11 residues.

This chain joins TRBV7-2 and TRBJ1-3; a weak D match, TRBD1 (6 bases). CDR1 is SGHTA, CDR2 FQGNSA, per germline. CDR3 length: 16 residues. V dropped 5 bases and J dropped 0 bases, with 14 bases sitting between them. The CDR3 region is CASSRSGGSSGNTIYF. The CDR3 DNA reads TGTGCCAGCAGCCGCAGTGGGGGCAGCTCTGGAAACACCATATATTTT.

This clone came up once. The CDR3 reads CASSIQGSGANVLTF. The CDR3 DNA reads as TGTGCCAGCAGCATACAGGGGTCTGGGGCCAACGTCCTGACTTTC. This chain joins TRBV5-4 and TRBJ2-6; TRBD1 matches 7 bases. The CDR3 length is 15 residues. Germline V lookup: CDR1 SGHNT, CDR2 YYREEE (reference sequence). Trimming at V came to 4 bases and at J to 1 base, leaving 2 bases not matched to a gene.

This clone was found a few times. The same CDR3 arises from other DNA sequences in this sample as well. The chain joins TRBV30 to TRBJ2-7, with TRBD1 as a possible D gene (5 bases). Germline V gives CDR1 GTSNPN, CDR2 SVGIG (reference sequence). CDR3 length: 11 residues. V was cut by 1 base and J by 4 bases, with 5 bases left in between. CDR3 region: CAWSAGYEQYF. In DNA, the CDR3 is TGTGCCTGGAGTGCAGGGTACGAGCAGTACTTC.

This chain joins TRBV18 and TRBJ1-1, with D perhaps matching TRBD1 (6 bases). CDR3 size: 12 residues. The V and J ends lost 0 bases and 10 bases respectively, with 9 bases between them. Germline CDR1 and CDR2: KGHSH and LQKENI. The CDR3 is CASSPPKGGAFF. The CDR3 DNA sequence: TGTGCCAGCTCACCACCGAAAGGGGGAGCTTTCTTT.

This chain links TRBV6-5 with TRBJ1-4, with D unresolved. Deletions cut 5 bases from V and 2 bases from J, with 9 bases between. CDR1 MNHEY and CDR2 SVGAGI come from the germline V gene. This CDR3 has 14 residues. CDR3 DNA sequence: TGTGCCAGCAGTCTCGGTTGGACTAATGAAAAACTGTTTTTT. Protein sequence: CASSLGWTNEKLFF.

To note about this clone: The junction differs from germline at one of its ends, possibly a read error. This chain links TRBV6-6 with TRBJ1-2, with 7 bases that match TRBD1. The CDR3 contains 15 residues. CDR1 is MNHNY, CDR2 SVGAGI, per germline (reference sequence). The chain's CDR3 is CASSPTPTGVYGHTF. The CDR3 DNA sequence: TGTGCCAGCAGCCCTACTCCCACAGGGGTCTATGGCCACACCTTC.

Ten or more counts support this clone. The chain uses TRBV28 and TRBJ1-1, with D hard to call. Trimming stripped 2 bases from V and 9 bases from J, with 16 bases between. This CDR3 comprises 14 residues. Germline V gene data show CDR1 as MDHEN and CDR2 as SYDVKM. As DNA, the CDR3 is TGTGCCAGCAGTTTACCGGGTCACGGTGCTAAAGCTTTCTTT. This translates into CASSLPGHGAKAFF.

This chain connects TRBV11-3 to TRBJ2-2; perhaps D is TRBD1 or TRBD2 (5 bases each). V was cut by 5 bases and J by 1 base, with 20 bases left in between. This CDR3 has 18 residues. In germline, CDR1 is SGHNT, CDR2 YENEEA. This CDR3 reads CASSHRDRGALNTGELFF. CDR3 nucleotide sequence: TGTGCCAGCAGCCACCGGGACCGGGGCGCCCTGAACACCGGGGAGCTGTTTTTT.

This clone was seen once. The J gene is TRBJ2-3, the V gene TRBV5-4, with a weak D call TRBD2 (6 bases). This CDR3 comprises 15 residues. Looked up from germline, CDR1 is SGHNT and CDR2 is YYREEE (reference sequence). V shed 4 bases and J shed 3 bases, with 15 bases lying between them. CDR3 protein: CASSPAGSGTDTQYF. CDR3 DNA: TGTGCCAGCAGCCCCGCGGGAAGCGGTACAGATACGCAGTATTTT.

CDR3 in DNA: TGTGCCAGCAGTGAAGGGGGACAGGGGGCATCCGATACGCAGTATTTT. Translation gives CASSEGGQGASDTQYF. The V call is TRBV6-1, the J call TRBJ2-3; 12 positions agree with TRBD1. The CDR3 length is 16 residues. Germline trimming cut 1 base from V and 6 bases from J; bases unmatched to any gene: 5. CDR1 MNHNS and CDR2 SASEGT come from the germline V gene.

The CDR3 is CASSSPPNQETQYF. CDR3 coding DNA: TGTGCCAGCAGCTCCCCGCCCAACCAAGAGACCCAGTACTTC. The chain uses TRBV5-6 and TRBJ2-5; no firm D call. Germline V CDR1 and CDR2: SGHDT, YYEEEE. The CDR3 spans 14 residues. Trimming took 3 bases from V and 0 from J, leaving 9 bases between them.

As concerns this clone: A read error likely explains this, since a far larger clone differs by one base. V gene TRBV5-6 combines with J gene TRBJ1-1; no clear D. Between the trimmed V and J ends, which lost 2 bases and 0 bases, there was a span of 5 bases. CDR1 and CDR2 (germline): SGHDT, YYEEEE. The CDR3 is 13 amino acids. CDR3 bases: TGTGCCAGCAGCTTAGTTGTGAACACTGAAGCTTTCTTT. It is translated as CASSLVVNTEAFF. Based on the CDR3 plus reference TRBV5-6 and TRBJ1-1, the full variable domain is DAGVTQSPTHLIKTRGQQVTLRCSPKSGHDTVSWYQQALGQGPQFIFQYYEEEERQRGNFPDRFSGHQFPNYSSELNVNALLLGDSALYLCASSLVVNTEAFFGQGTRLTVV.

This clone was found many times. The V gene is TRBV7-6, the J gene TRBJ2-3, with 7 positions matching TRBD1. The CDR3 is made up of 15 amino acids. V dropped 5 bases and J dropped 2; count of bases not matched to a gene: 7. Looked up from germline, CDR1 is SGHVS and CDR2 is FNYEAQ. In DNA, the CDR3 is TGTGCCAGCAGCCTCCACAGGGGAACCACAGATACGCAGTATTTT. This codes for CASSLHRGTTDTQYF.

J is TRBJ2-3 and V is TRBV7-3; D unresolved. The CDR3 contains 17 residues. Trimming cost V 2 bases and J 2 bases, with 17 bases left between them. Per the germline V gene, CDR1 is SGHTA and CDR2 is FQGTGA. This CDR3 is CASSLGLVPVPTDTQYF. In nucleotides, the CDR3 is TGTGCCAGCAGCTTAGGTTTGGTACCTGTCCCCACAGATACGCAGTATTTT.

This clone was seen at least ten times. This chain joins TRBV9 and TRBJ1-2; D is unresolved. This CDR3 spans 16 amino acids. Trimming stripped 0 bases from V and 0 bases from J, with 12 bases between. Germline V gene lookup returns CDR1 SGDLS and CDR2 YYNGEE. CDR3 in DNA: TGTGCCAGCAGCGTAGGGTTGGGCAGCTCTAACTATGGCTACACCTTC. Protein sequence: CASSVGLGSSNYGYTF. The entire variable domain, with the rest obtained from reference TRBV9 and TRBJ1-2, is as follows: DSGVTQTPKHLITATGQRVTLRCSPRSGDLSVYWYQQSLDQGLQFLIQYYNGEERAKGNILERFSAQQFPDLHSELNLSSLELGDSALYFCASSVGLGSSNYGYTFGSGTRLTVV.

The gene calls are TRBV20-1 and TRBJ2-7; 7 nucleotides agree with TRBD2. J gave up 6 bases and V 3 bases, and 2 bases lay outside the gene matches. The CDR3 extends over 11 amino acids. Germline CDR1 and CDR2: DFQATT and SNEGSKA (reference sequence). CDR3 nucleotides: TGCAGTGCTAGGAGCGGGGCCGAGCAGTACTTC. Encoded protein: CSARSGAEQYF.

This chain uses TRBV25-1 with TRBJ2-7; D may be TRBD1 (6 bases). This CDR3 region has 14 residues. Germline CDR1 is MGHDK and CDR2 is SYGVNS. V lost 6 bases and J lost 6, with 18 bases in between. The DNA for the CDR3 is TGTGCCAGCAGCCGTCGGCAGGGGAATTCCGAGCAGTACTTC. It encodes CASSRRQGNSEQYF.

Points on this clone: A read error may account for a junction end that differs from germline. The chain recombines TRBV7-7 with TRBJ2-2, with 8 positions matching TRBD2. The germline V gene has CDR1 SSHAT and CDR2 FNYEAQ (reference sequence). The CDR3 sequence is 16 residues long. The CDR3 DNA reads TGTGCTAGCAGCTTAACACTAGCGGTTAACACCGGGGAGCTGTTTTTT. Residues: CASSLTLAVNTGELFF.